The 17 T cell receptor beta chains reported below all come from one sample, sequenced in a study of beta chain features in type 1 diabetes. What was sequenced were expressed TCRB transcripts, since all of the isolated RNA had been reverse transcribed. The data were produced by immunoSEQ multiplex PCR, yet TCRdb's version contains in-frame clones alone and is incomplete. The data contain 330,000 or so clones, roughly a fifth of them singletons. The sample consisted of naive CD4+ T cells from blood. These receptors all come from a woman in her late teens or twenties in good health.

V is TRBV14 and J is TRBJ1-2; weak D call: TRBD1 (5 bases). The germline V and J ends were trimmed by 4 bases and 2 bases, with 8 bases remaining between them. This CDR3 region has 13 residues. Germline V gene lookup returns CDR1 SGHDN and CDR2 FVKESK. CDR3 DNA sequence: TGTGCCAGCAGCCCGACAGAGAACTATGGCTACACCTTC. Residues: CASSPTENYGYTF.

V and J are TRBV5-1 and TRBJ1-4, with a tentative D call TRBD1 (6 bases). The germline CDR1 and CDR2 sequences are SGHRS and YFSETQ. V gave up 1 base and J gave up 8 bases, with 15 bases separating them. This CDR3 has 15 amino acids. CDR3 bases: TGCGCCAGCAGCTTGATTACAGGGAAAGAGGAAAAACTGTTTTTT. This codes for CASSLITGKEEKLFF.

The gene calls are TRBV29-1 and TRBJ1-6; D is uncertain. The CDR3 length is 12 residues. Trimming left V 5 bases short and J 14 bases short, with 16 bases between. The germline CDR1 and CDR2 sequences are SQVTM and ANQGSEA. CDR3 nucleotides: TGCAGCGTTAATAGCGACGGAGGAGCCCTCCACTTT. It translates to CSVNSDGGALHF.

This clone was recorded a few times. J is TRBJ2-5 and V is TRBV4-1; 11 bases are shared with TRBD2. The CDR3 runs to 16 residues. After removal of 1 base from V and 2 bases from J, the junction contained 3 bases not matched to a gene. Germline CDR1 MGHRA, CDR2 YSYEKL. The CDR3 coding sequence is TGCGCCAGCAGCCAAGGGGGACTAGCGGTGCAAGAGACCCAGTACTTC. Its translation is CASSQGGLAVQETQYF.

This chain joins TRBV4-3 and TRBJ2-3; TRBD1 is a possible D gene (6 bases). In germline, CDR1 is LGHNA, CDR2 YSLEER. The V end was cut by 1 base, the J end by 2 bases, with 13 bases between. The length of the CDR3 is 16 residues. The CDR3 spells CASSQGGGHNTDTQYF. The CDR3 nucleotides are TGCGCCAGCAGCCAAGGAGGGGGACATAACACAGATACGCAGTATTTT.

This clone came up a few times. This chain connects TRBV5-6 to TRBJ1-1; D might be TRBD1 (6 bases). Trimming pared 4 bases from V and 2 bases from J, leaving 9 bases between. Germline V gives CDR1 SGHDT, CDR2 YYEEEE. CDR3 length: 13 residues. The CDR3 region has the DNA TGTGCCAGCAGCGGGACACTAAACACTGAAGCTTTCTTT. Translation: CASSGTLNTEAFF. The full variable domain, with the rest looked up from reference TRBV5-6 and TRBJ1-1, is DAGVTQSPTHLIKTRGQQVTLRCSPKSGHDTVSWYQQALGQGPQFIFQYYEEEERQRGNFPDRFSGHQFPNYSSELNVNALLLGDSALYLCASSGTLNTEAFFGQGTRLTVV.

This clone was observed a handful of times. This rearrangement joins TRBV5-1 to TRBJ1-1; 7 bases line up with TRBD1. The ends lost 4 bases at V and 3 bases at J; junction bases unmatched: 6. This CDR3 has 14 residues. Germline CDR1 is SGHRS and CDR2 is YFSETQ. In DNA form, the CDR3 reads TGCGCCAGCAGCCCGAGGGGGCGCGACACTGAAGCTTTCTTT. This sequence encodes CASSPRGRDTEAFF.

A word on this clone: Other DNA variants within this sample encode the same CDR3. V usage is TRBV7-9 and J usage is TRBJ2-3, with no clear D. The germline V gene encodes CDR1 SEHNR and CDR2 FQNEAQ (reference sequence). V lost 1 base and J 2 bases, leaving 4 bases between the germline ends. CDR3 length: 13 residues. DNA of the CDR3: TGTGCCAGCAGCTTAGGAGCCACAGATACGCAGTATTTT. Protein sequence: CASSLGATDTQYF.

The chain joins TRBV5-6 to TRBJ2-3; no definite D call. Per germline, CDR1 SGHDT and CDR2 YYEEEE. V was trimmed by 3 bases and J by 0 bases, leaving 14 bases between them. This CDR3 comprises 16 residues. The CDR3 spells CASSSRALVSTDTQYF. CDR3 nucleotides: TGTGCCAGCAGCTCGCGCGCTTTGGTTAGCACAGATACGCAGTATTTT.

The chain links TRBV30 to TRBJ2-7, with unresolved D. CDR1 is GTSNPN, CDR2 SVGIG, per germline (reference sequence). V was clipped by 2 bases and J by 9 bases, with 14 bases between them. The CDR3 is 12 amino acids. The CDR3 bases are TGTGCCTGGAGTTCCCCCGGCCGCGGGCAGTACTTC. Translating gives CAWSSPGRGQYF.

This clone showed up just a few times. This rearrangement joins TRBV9 to TRBJ2-7; maybe TRBD2 (6 bases). V was clipped by 5 bases and J by 3 bases, with 12 bases between them. The V gene's germline CDR1 is SGDLS and CDR2 YYNGEE. The CDR3 has 13 amino acids. CDR3 DNA: TGTGCCAGCAGTGGAGGGGAGGACTACGAGCAGTACTTC. Translated: CASSGGEDYEQYF.

The V call is TRBV2, the J call TRBJ2-1; D gene ambiguous. CDR1 is SNHLY, CDR2 FYNNEI, per germline. The CDR3 covers 13 residues. The V end lost 7 bases, the J end lost 5 bases, and 12 bases lay between the germline ends. CDR3 region: CASMVEQNNEQFF. DNA of the CDR3: TGTGCCAGCATGGTGGAACAGAACAATGAGCAGTTCTTC.

This chain joins TRBV7-2 and TRBJ2-5; D is possibly TRBD1 (6 bases). Germline V gene sequence: CDR1 SGHTA, CDR2 FQGNSA. This CDR3 is 14 amino acids long. V was cut by 4 bases and J by 5 bases, with 14 bases left in between. In DNA, the CDR3 is TGTGCCAGCAGCTCAAACAGGGATTGGGAGACCCAGTACTTC. Its protein is CASSSNRDWETQYF.

This clone has just a few counts. The CDR3 loop is CASDRDNHNYGYTF. The CDR3 coding sequence is TGTGCCAGCGACCGGGACAACCATAACTATGGCTACACCTTC. The chain recombines TRBV2 with TRBJ1-2; possible D gene TRBD1, 6 bases. The CDR3 extends over 14 amino acids. CDR1 and CDR2 from the germline V gene are SNHLY and FYNNEI. V was pared by 8 bases and J by 1 base, with 14 bases between.

This clone appeared a few times. The rearrangement links TRBV28 to TRBJ2-7; possible D gene TRBD2, 7 bases. Germline-derived CDR1 and CDR2 are MDHEN and SYDVKM. The CDR3 is made up of 16 amino acids. V lost 4 bases and J 7 bases, leaving 23 bases between the germline ends. Written as DNA, the CDR3 is TGTGCCAGCAGTTATGGGGGGGCCCGTACTTACGAAGAGCAGTACTTC. It encodes CASSYGGARTYEEQYF.

This clone was counted a single time. V is TRBV4-1 and J is TRBJ1-2; TRBD1 matches 9 bases. The trim removed 2 bases at V and 3 bases at J, leaving 4 bases unmatched. The germline V gene has CDR1 MGHRA and CDR2 YSYEKL. This CDR3 has 15 residues. The CDR3 region has the DNA TGCGCCAGCAGCCAAATGGACAGGGGACACTATGGCTACACCTTC. Protein sequence: CASSQMDRGHYGYTF.

This clone was seen only a few times. J is TRBJ2-1 and V is TRBV7-2, with TRBD2 matching 14 bases. CDR3 length equals 17 residues. The J segment lost 7 bases and the V segment lost 3 bases, leaving 8 bases of the junction unmatched. CDR1 and CDR2 (germline): SGHTA, FQGNSA. CDR3 amino acids: CASSFLGTSGSKNEQFF. The CDR3 DNA is TGTGCCAGCAGCTTTCTAGGGACTAGCGGGAGTAAGAATGAGCAGTTCTTC.